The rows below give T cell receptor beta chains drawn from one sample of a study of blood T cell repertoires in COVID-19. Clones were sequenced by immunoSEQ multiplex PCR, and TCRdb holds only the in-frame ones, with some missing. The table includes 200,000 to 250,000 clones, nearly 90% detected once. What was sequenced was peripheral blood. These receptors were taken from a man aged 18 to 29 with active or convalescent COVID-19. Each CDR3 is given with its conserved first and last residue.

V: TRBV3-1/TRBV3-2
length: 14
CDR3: CASSPVGGHHEAFF

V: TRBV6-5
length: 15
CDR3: CASSYSLAGVYEQYF

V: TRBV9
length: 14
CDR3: CASSVVGQGGGYTF

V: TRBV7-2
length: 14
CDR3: CASSLTGAGNTIYF

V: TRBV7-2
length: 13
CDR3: CASSLQGYGELFF

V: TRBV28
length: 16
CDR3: CASSLLGGSKADTQYF

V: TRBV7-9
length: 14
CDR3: CASSLDRGNQPQHF

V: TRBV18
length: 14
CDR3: CASSPGLTSDTQYF

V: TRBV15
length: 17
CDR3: CATSRDRGRLGQETQYF

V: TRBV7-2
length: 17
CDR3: CASSYTEAGGSQETQYF

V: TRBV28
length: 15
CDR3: CASSYTGTGGEGYTF

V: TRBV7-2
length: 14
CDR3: CASTGAGGAEGYTF

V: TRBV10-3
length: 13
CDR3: CAIRTLPTRQAYF

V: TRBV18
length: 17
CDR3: CASSPAPRDYRTGELFF

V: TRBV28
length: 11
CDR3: CASSLNRGYTF